Below are 8 T cell receptor beta chains sequenced from a single sample in a study of T-cell reconstitution after alpha-beta-depleted transplantation in children. Molecular barcoding with unique molecular identifiers was used for the TCRbeta library. TCRdb re-analysed the PCR reads in MiXCR, keeping a single row per CDR3 protein. The sample consists of about 300,000 distinct CDR3 sequences, around 7.3% of them appearing once. The antigens these receptors bind are not known. General study results and limits: Newly produced T cells mostly provided counts and TCRbeta diversity after one year, as hyperexpanded clones declined.

Specimen: peripheral blood, collected 360 days after TCRalphabeta/CD19-depleted stem cell transplant. These receptors were obtained from a female patient aged 2-9 years who had a stem cell transplant for Fanconi anemia, so the T cells may come from the graft donor.

In its sample, this clonotype was seen many times. The V and J genes are TRBV6-1 and TRBJ1-1; D gene ambiguous. The V and J ends lost 7 bases and 4 bases respectively, with 10 bases between them. The CDR3 covers 12 residues. Germline assignment: CDR1 MNHNS and CDR2 SASEGT. CDR3 sequence (DNA): TGTGCCAGCATGGATGATCTCACTGAAGCTTTCTTT. This gives the protein CASMDDLTEAFF.

The rearrangement uses TRBV28 and TRBJ2-7; TRBD1 might be the D (6 bases). The CDR3 extends over 17 amino acids. In germline, CDR1 is MDHEN, CDR2 SYDVKM. V gave up 6 bases and J gave up 0 bases, with 21 bases separating them. As DNA, the CDR3 is TGTGCCAGCAGCGCCACGGTGGGGGCCGGAAGCTCCTACGAGCAGTACGTC. It codes for CASSATVGAGSSYEQYV.

The gene calls are TRBV14 and TRBJ2-2; D not certain. The germline V gene encodes CDR1 SGHDN and CDR2 FVKESK. This CDR3 is 15 amino acids long. Trimming left V 4 bases short and J 2 bases short, with 11 bases between. The CDR3 sequence is CASSRNRLNTGELFF. DNA for the CDR3: TGTGCCAGCAGCCGTAACAGACTCAACACCGGGGAGCTGTTTTTT.

This clonotype appeared many times. The chain has TRBV20-1 and TRBJ2-7; D may be TRBD2 (5 bases). V dropped 2 bases and J dropped 0 bases, with 8 bases sitting between them. Germline V gives CDR1 DFQATT, CDR2 SNEGSKA (reference sequence). The CDR3 runs to 13 residues. This chain's CDR3 is CSARPGSSYEQYF. DNA for the CDR3: TGCAGTGCTAGACCGGGGAGCTCCTACGAGCAGTACTTC.

This clonotype was counted ten times or more. CDR3 nucleotides: TGTGCCATCAGTGAGTCTACAGGAAACACCATATATTTT. It is translated as CAISESTGNTIYF. The J gene is TRBJ1-3, the V gene TRBV10-3; no definite D call. The ends were cut back, 0 bases at V and 4 bases at J, with 4 bases in the middle. Germline CDR1 ENHRY, CDR2 SYGVKD. The CDR3 runs 13 residues.

The table lists this clonotype with many counts. V usage is TRBV12-3 or TRBV12-4 and J usage is TRBJ1-2; no definite D call. Trimming removed 1 base from V and 4 bases from J, with 7 bases in between. CDR3 length equals 13 residues. CDR3 coding DNA: TGTGCCAGCAGTTTAGGGATGTCCTATGGCTACACCTTC. Translation: CASSLGMSYGYTF.

The chain has TRBV21-1 and TRBJ1-5; TRBD1 was called by the table and not checked on the DNA. TRBV21-1 is termed a pseudogene. This CDR3 has 16 residues. CDR3 DNA: TGTGCCAGCTCCAAAGAGGGCCAGGGGAGCAATCAGCCCCAGCATTTT. Amino acid sequence: CASSKEGQGSNQPQHF.

This clonotype was seen more than once but under ten times. This chain joins TRBV27 and TRBJ1-6, with D tentatively TRBD1 (5 bases). Germline CDR1 and CDR2: MNHEY and SMNVEV (reference sequence). The germline V and J ends were trimmed by 5 bases and 3 bases, with 20 bases remaining between them. This CDR3 contains 18 residues. CDR3 DNA sequence: TGTGCCAGCAGTCAGGGCATCCGGGACGGAAACTATAATTCACCCCTCCACTTT. Residues: CASSQGIRDGNYNSPLHF.